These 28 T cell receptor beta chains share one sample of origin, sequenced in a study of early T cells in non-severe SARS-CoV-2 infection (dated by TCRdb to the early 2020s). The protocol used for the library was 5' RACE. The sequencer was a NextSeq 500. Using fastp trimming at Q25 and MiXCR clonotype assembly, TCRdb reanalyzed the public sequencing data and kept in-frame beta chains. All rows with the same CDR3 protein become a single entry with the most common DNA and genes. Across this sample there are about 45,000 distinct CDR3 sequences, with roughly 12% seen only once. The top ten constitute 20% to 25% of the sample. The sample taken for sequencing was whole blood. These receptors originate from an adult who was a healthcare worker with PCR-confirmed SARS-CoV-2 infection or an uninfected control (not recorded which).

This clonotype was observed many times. The CDR3 nucleotides read TGTGCCAGTAGGGGGGGCGGATCCTACGAGCAGTACTTC. Amino acid sequence: CASRGGGSYEQYF. This chain connects TRBV19 to TRBJ2-7; perhaps D is TRBD1 or TRBD2 (6 bases each). Germline V gives CDR1 LNHDA, CDR2 SQIVND (reference sequence). V lost 6 bases and J 1 base, leaving 10 bases between the germline ends. The CDR3 extends over 13 amino acids.

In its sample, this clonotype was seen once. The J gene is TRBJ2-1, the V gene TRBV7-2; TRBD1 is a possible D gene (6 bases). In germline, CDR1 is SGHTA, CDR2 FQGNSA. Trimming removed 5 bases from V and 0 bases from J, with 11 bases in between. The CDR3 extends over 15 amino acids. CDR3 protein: CASSRQESSYNEQFF. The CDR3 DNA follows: TGTGCCAGCAGCAGACAGGAGAGCTCCTACAATGAGCAGTTCTTC.

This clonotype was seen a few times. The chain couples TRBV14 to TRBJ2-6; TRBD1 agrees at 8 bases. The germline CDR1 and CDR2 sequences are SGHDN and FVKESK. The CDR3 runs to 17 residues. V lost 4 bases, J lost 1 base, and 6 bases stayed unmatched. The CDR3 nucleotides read TGTGCCAGCAGCCCAGGACAGGGCCGATCTGGGGCCAACGTCCTGACTTTC. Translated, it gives CASSPGQGRSGANVLTF.

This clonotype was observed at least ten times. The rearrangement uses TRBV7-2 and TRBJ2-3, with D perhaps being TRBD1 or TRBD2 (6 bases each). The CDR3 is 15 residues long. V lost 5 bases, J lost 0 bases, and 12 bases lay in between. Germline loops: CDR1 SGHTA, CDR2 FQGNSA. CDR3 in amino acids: CASSPAGGSTDTQYF. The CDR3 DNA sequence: TGTGCCAGCAGCCCGGCCGGGGGCAGCACAGATACGCAGTATTTT.

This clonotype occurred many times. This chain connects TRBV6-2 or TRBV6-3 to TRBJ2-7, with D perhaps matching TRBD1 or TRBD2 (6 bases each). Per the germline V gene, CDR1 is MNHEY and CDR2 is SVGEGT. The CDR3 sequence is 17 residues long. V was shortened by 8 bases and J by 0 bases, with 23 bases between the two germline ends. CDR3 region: CASFGGGGGLSSYEQYF. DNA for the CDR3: TGTGCCAGCTTCGGTGGAGGAGGGGGGCTAAGCTCCTACGAGCAGTACTTC.

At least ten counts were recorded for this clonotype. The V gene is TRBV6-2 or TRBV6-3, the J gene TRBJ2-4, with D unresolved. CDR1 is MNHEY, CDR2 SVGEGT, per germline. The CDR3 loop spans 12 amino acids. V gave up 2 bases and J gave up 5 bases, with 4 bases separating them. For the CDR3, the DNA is TGTGCCAGCAGTTACGCTCAAAACATTCAGTACTTC. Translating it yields CASSYAQNIQYF.

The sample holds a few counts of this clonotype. The CDR3 sequence: CASSPQAENIQYF. The CDR3 bases are TGTGCCAGCTCCCCCCAAGCGGAAAACATTCAGTACTTC. The V gene is TRBV18, the J gene TRBJ2-4, with D possibly TRBD2 on 5 matching bases. Trimming removed 6 bases at V and 5 bases at J, with 11 bases between. The germline gives CDR1 KGHSH, CDR2 LQKENI. The CDR3 totals 13 residues.

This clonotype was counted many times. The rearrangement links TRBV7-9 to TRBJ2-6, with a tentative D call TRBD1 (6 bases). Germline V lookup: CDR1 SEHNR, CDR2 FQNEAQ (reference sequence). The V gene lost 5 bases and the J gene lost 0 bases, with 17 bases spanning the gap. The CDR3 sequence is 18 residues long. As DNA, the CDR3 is TGTGCCAGCAGCCCCGACAGGACCTATTTCTCTGGGGCCAACGTCCTGACTTTC. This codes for CASSPDRTYFSGANVLTF. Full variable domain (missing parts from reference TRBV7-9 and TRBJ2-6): DTGVSQNPRHKITKRGQNVTFRCDPISEHNRLYWYRQTLGQGPEFLTYFQNEAQLEKSRLLSDRFSAERPKGSFSTLEIQRTEQGDSAMYLCASSPDRTYFSGANVLTFGAGSRLTVL.

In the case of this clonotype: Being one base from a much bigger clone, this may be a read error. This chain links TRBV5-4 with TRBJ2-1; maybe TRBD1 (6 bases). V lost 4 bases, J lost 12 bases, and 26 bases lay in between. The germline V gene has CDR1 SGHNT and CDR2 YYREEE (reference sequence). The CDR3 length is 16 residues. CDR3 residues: CASSGEIGQPNSGQFF. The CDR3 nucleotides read TGTGCCAGCAGCGGGGAAATTGGACAGCCAAACTCAGGGCAGTTCTTC.

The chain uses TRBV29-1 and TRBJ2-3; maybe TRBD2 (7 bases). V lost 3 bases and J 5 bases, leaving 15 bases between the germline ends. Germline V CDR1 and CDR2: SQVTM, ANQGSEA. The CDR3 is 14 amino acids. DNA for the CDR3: TGCAGCGTTGACAGGCAGGGAGGGGGAGATACGCAGTATTTT. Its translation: CSVDRQGGGDTQYF.

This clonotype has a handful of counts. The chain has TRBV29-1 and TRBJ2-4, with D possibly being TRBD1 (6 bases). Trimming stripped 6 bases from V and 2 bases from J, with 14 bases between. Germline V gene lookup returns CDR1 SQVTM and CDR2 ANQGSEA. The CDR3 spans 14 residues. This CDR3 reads CSVGAGWSKNIQYF. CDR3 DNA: TGCAGCGTGGGGGCAGGGTGGTCCAAAAACATTCAGTACTTC.

The DNA of the CDR3 is TGCAGTGCTCTCGGACAGGGGGCAGAGGAGCAGTACTTC. It encodes CSALGQGAEEQYF. The chain recombines TRBV20-1 with TRBJ2-7; TRBD1 matches at 11 bases. The germline CDR1 and CDR2 sequences are DFQATT and SNEGSKA (reference sequence). CDR3 size: 13 residues. V gave up 5 bases and J gave up 7 bases; unmatched junction bases: 7.

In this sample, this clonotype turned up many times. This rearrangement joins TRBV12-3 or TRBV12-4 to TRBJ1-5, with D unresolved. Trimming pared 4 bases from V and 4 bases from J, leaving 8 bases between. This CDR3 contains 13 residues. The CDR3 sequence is CASSWQENQPQHF. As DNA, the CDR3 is TGTGCCAGCAGTTGGCAGGAGAATCAGCCCCAGCATTTT.

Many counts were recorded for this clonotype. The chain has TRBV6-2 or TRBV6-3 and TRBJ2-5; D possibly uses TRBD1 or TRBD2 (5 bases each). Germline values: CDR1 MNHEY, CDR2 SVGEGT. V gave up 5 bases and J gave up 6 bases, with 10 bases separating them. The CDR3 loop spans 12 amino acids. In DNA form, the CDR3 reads TGTGCCAGCAGTCCGGGACCTAAGACCCAGTACTTC. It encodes CASSPGPKTQYF.

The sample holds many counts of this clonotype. CDR3 sequence reads: CASGPPGLVTDTQYF. CDR3 coding DNA: TGTGCCAGCGGTCCACCGGGACTAGTGACAGATACGCAGTATTTT. This chain connects TRBV11-2 to TRBJ2-3; 8 nucleotides agree with TRBD2. Looked up from germline, CDR1 is SGHAT and CDR2 is FQNNGV. Trimming cost V 8 bases and J 3 bases; bases outside gene matches: 10. The CDR3 length is 15 residues.

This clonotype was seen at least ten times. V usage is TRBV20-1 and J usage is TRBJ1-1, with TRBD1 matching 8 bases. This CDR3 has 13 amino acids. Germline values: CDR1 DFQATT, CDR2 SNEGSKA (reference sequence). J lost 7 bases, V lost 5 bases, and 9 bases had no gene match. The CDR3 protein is CSAPTGGLGEAFF. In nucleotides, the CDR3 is TGCAGTGCTCCTACAGGGGGTTTAGGTGAAGCTTTCTTT.

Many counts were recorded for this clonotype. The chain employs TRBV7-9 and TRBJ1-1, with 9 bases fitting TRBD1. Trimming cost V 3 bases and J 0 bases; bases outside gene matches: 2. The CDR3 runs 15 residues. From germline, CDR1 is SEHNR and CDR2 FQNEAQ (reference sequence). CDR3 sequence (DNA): TGTGCCAGCAGCTTCGGACAGGGGTTGAACACTGAAGCTTTCTTT. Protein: CASSFGQGLNTEAFF.

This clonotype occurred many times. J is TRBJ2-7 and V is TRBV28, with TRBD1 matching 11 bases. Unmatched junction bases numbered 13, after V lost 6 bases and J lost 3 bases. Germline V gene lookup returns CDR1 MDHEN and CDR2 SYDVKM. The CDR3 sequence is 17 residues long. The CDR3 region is CASSSLPGQGVIYEQYF. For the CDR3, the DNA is TGTGCCAGCAGCTCACTCCCGGGACAGGGGGTGATCTACGAGCAGTACTTC.

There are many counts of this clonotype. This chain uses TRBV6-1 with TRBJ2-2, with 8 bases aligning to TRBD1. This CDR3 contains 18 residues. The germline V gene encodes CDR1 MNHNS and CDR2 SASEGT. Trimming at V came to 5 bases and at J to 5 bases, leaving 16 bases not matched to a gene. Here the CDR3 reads CASSLLPQGALQTGELFF. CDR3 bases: TGTGCCAGCAGTTTGCTACCTCAGGGGGCACTCCAAACCGGGGAGCTGTTTTTT.

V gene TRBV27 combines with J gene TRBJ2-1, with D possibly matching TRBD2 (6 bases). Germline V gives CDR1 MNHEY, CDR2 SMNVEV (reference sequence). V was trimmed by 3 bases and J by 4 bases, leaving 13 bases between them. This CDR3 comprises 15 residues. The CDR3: CASSLGLALYNEQFF. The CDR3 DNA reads TGTGCCAGCAGTTTGGGACTTGCCCTATACAATGAGCAGTTCTTC.

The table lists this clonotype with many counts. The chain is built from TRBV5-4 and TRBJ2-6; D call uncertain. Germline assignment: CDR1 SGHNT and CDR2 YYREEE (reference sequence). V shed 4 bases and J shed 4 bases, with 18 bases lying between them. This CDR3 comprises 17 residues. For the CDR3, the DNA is TGTGCCAGCAGCCCGGCTTTGAGGCTTACGGGGGCCAACGTCCTGACTTTC. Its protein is CASSPALRLTGANVLTF.

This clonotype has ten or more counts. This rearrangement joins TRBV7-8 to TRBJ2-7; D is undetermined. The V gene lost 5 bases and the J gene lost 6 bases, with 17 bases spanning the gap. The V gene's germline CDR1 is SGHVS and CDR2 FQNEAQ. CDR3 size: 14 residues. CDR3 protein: CASSPNPTVPEQYF. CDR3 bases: TGTGCCAGCAGCCCAAACCCAACAGTTCCCGAGCAGTACTTC.

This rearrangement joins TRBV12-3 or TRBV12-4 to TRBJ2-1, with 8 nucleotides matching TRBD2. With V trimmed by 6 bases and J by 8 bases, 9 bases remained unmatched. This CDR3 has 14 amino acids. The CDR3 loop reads CASSPVAGLDEQFF. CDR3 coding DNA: TGTGCCAGCAGCCCGGTAGCGGGACTCGATGAGCAGTTCTTC.

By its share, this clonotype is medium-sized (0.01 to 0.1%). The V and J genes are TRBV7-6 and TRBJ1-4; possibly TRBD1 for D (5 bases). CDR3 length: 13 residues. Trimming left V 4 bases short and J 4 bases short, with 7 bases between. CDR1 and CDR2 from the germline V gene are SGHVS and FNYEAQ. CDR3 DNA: TGTGCCAGCAGCTCGGGGCTTAATGAAAAACTGTTTTTT. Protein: CASSSGLNEKLFF.

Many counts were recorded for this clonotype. This chain's CDR3 is CASSYSDRVIRETQYF. CDR3 DNA sequence: TGTGCCAGCAGTTACTCGGACAGGGTAATCCGAGAGACCCAGTACTTC. The chain employs TRBV6-2 or TRBV6-3 and TRBJ2-5; the match to TRBD1 covers 8 bases. Germline CDR1 reads MNHEY; CDR2 reads SVGEGT. This CDR3 has 16 amino acids. J gave up 4 bases and V 0 bases, and 7 bases lay outside the gene matches.

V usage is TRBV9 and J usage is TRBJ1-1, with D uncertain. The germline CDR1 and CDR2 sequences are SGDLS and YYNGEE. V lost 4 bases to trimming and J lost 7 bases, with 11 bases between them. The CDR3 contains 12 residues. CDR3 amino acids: CASSPTGIEAFF. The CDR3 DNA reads TGTGCCAGCAGCCCTACGGGCATTGAAGCTTTCTTT.

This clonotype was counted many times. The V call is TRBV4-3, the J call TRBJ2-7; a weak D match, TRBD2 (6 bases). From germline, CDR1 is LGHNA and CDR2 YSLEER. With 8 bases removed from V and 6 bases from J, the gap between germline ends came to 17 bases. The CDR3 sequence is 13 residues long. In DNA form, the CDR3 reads TGCGCCAGCGGCACTAGCCTCGGGGCCGAGCAGTACTTC. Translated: CASGTSLGAEQYF.

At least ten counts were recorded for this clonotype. The CDR3 sequence is CASSRGGSGGTDTQYF. CDR3 in DNA: TGCGCCAGCAGTAGGGGGGGTAGCGGAGGAACAGATACGCAGTATTTT. The V call is TRBV4-3, the J call TRBJ2-3, with D maybe TRBD2 (7 bases). Germline CDR1 LGHNA, CDR2 YSLEER. This CDR3 contains 16 residues. The ends were cut back, 6 bases at V and 3 bases at J, with 19 bases in the middle.